Shown below are 13 T cell receptor beta chains from a single sample sequenced in a study of T-cell memory formation after mild COVID-19. TCRdb ran MiXCR on the 5' RACE reads and lists one entry per CDR3 protein. The sample gives under 400,000 distinct CDR3 sequences, around 20% of which show up once; under 15% is in the top ten. Specimen: PBMCs or a T cell subset sorted from them (not recorded which). All receptors derive from an adult woman who had mild COVID-19 (a few samples of this study predate the infection). Cell type and time point are not known.

This clonotype was observed a handful of times. The genes are TRBV24-1 and TRBJ2-2; 7 bases line up with TRBD2. CDR1 and CDR2 from the germline V gene are KGHDR and SFDVKD. There are 16 residues in the CDR3. Trimming at V came to 2 bases and at J to 4 bases, leaving 6 bases not matched to a gene. Here the CDR3 DNA reads TGTGCCACCAGTGATTGGACTAGAAAGGGCACCGGGGAGCTGTTTTTT. It specifies CATSDWTRKGTGELFF.

This chain uses TRBV5-1 with TRBJ1-1; 10 nucleotides align to TRBD1. The V gene end was trimmed by 4 bases and the J gene end by 1 base; junction bases not matched to a gene: 7. Germline V CDR1 and CDR2: SGHRS, YFSETQ. The CDR3 is 16 amino acids. The CDR3 region has the DNA TGCGCCAGCAGCCCCGGACAGGGGGTCGGGAACACTGAAGCTTTCTTT. It translates to CASSPGQGVGNTEAFF.

The V call is TRBV6-1, the J call TRBJ2-1; D might be TRBD1 (5 bases). V was trimmed by 1 base and J by 4 bases, leaving 11 bases between them. The CDR3 loop spans 15 amino acids. Germline V CDR1 and CDR2: MNHNS, SASEGT. The DNA of the CDR3 is TGTGCCAGCAGTGAAGACTCCCAGGGATACAATGAGCAGTTCTTC. This encodes CASSEDSQGYNEQFF.

This clonotype appeared many times. This chain uses TRBV7-2 with TRBJ2-6; TRBD2 might be the D (5 bases). The CDR3 length is 15 residues. The V end lost 4 bases, the J end lost 3 bases, and 10 bases lay between the germline ends. Germline V gene lookup returns CDR1 SGHTA and CDR2 FQGNSA. The CDR3 sequence is CASSSRGGGANVLTF. The CDR3, as DNA: TGTGCCAGCAGCTCGCGAGGAGGTGGGGCCAACGTCCTGACTTTC.

The chain uses TRBV6-5 and TRBJ1-2, with 10 nucleotides matching TRBD1. This CDR3 contains 14 residues. CDR1 and CDR2 (germline): MNHEY, SVGAGI. V shed 6 bases, J shed 3 bases, and the junction held 4 bases outside the gene matches. The CDR3 reads CASREDRGHYGYTF. The CDR3 coding sequence is TGTGCCAGCAGGGAAGACAGGGGGCACTATGGCTACACCTTC.

This chain joins TRBV4-3 and TRBJ2-3; TRBD2 matches at 10 bases. Germline CDR1 LGHNA, CDR2 YSLEER. The CDR3 totals 17 residues. Trimming took 4 bases from V and 0 from J; bases not matched to a gene: 7. CDR3 nucleotides: TGCGCCAGCAGCCCCGGGAGCGGGAGGGAAAGCACAGATACGCAGTATTTT. The encoded protein is CASSPGSGRESTDTQYF.

This clonotype was found a few times. V usage is TRBV10-3 and J usage is TRBJ2-5; possible D gene TRBD2, 7 bases. Germline V gene lookup returns CDR1 ENHRY and CDR2 SYGVKD. The V end was cut by 3 bases, the J end by 3 bases, with 14 bases between. This CDR3 spans 15 amino acids. CDR3 DNA sequence: TGTGCCATCAGTGATCCCGGGGGGCGTGAAGAGACCCAGTACTTC. This translates into CAISDPGGREETQYF.

The chain links TRBV7-6 to TRBJ2-2, with TRBD2 matching over 9 bases. Germline V gene sequence: CDR1 SGHVS, CDR2 FNYEAQ. This CDR3 contains 17 residues. The junction had 7 bases not matched to a gene; V was cut back by 1 base and J by 4 bases. CDR3 protein: CASSLVAGGTATGELFF. CDR3 sequence (DNA): TGTGCCAGCAGCTTAGTGGCGGGGGGGACCGCCACCGGGGAGCTGTTTTTT. Combining the CDR3 with reference TRBV7-6 and TRBJ2-2 gives the whole variable domain GAGVSQSPRYKVTKRGQDVALRCDPISGHVSLYWYRQALGQGPEFLTYFNYEAQQDKSGLPNDRFSAERPEGSISTLTIQRTEQRDSAMYRCASSLVAGGTATGELFFGEGSRLTVL.

This clonotype occurred a few times. The chain recombines TRBV20-1 with TRBJ2-7, with 8 bases matching TRBD1. The CDR3 consists of 13 residues. V gave up 6 bases and J gave up 7 bases; unmatched junction bases: 11. Germline CDR1 is DFQATT and CDR2 is SNEGSKA (reference sequence). CDR3 region: CSAGQGSLMEQYF. For the CDR3, the DNA is TGCAGTGCCGGACAGGGATCGTTAATGGAGCAGTACTTC.

This clonotype has a handful of counts. This rearrangement joins TRBV10-3 to TRBJ1-2, with a possible D match to TRBD1 (5 bases). The length of the CDR3 is 14 residues. Per the germline V gene, CDR1 is ENHRY and CDR2 is SYGVKD. Trimming took 8 bases from V and 4 from J, leaving 17 bases between them. The CDR3 protein is CAISRDANFYGYTF. The CDR3 DNA reads TGTGCCATCTCCCGGGACGCCAATTTCTATGGCTACACCTTC.

The sample holds many counts of this clonotype. The chain uses TRBV27 and TRBJ2-5; D is possibly TRBD1 or TRBD2 (5 bases each). The CDR3 spans 14 residues. Trimming pared 3 bases from V and 0 bases from J, leaving 8 bases between. Germline values: CDR1 MNHEY, CDR2 SMNVEV (reference sequence). The CDR3 nucleotides read TGTGCCAGCAGTTTGTGGGGGTACCAAGAGACCCAGTACTTC. Encoded protein: CASSLWGYQETQYF.

This chain links TRBV9 with TRBJ1-1, with D possibly TRBD1 on 6 matching bases. The CDR3 spans 17 residues. Trimming pared 0 bases from V and 1 base from J, leaving 16 bases between. Germline assignment: CDR1 SGDLS and CDR2 YYNGEE. As DNA, the CDR3 is TGTGCCAGCAGCGTAGGGGGGCACTTGGATCGGAACACTGAAGCTTTCTTT. Translated, it gives CASSVGGHLDRNTEAFF.

This clonotype occurred a few times. The chain couples TRBV30 to TRBJ2-2, with unresolved D. CDR1 and CDR2 from the germline V gene are GTSNPN and SVGIG (reference sequence). CDR3 length: 13 amino acids. V shed 4 bases and J shed 0 bases, with 6 bases lying between them. Here the CDR3 reads CAWKGPNTGELFF. The CDR3 bases are TGTGCCTGGAAAGGCCCGAACACCGGGGAGCTGTTTTTT.